Listed below are T cell receptor beta chains from one sample, sequenced in a study of blood T cell repertoires in COVID-19. TCRdb keeps only in-frame clones here, not all; method: immunoSEQ multiplex PCR. Among 100,000 to 150,000 clones listed, roughly 72% were seen once. The sequenced sample consisted of peripheral blood. The receptor set was obtained from an older man with COVID-19, enrolled during active disease. Both conserved end residues are trimmed from each CDR3. Each record gives: V gene, clone size, J gene, CDR3 protein. The listing skips clone size in some rows; elsewhere it reads once, few, many or a size class.

>TRBV7-3|.|TRBJ2-3
ASSLKGPLTSGRSTDTQY
>TRBV19|.|TRBJ1-5
ASSIRAGGHQPQH
>TRBV3-1/TRBV3-2|.|TRBJ2-2
ASSGGTPGTGELF
>TRBV5-1|.|TRBJ2-1
ASSLEQSSYNEQF
>TRBV7-8|.|TRBJ2-7
ASSLRQGNEQY
>TRBV25-1|.|TRBJ1-5
ASSESYSNQPQH
>TRBV10-3|.|TRBJ1-6
AISEFSVRAGSPLH
>TRBV6-4|few|TRBJ1-2
ASSDWPWQDGYT
>TRBV2|.|TRBJ2-3
ASSAGQSTDTQY
>TRBV7-3|few|TRBJ2-5
ASSRTGVLTETQY
>TRBV25-1|.|TRBJ2-7
ASSEPRRQGTYEQY
>TRBV6-5|few|TRBJ1-5
ASRRWGGGDQPQH
>TRBV5-1|.|TRBJ2-5
ASSAEYQETQY
>TRBV27|.|TRBJ1-1
ASKGLNTEAF
>TRBV5-1|.|TRBJ2-3
ASSLRVRGLNTDTQY
>TRBV7-2|.|TRBJ2-1
ASSPPGRLAGGEQF
>TRBV18|.|TRBJ2-2
ASSPPRSGGDTGELF
>TRBV3-1/TRBV3-2|.|TRBJ2-1
ASSQVMAGGPEQF
>TRBV2|.|TRBJ2-5
ASSWTGPQETQY
>TRBV7-7|.|TRBJ2-5
ASSSGLAGIVETQY
>TRBV10-3|.|TRBJ2-3
AISPGQGITDTQY
>TRBV27|.|TRBJ2-7
ASTPRERI
>TRBV4-3|.|TRBJ2-2
ASSQDLAGTNTGELF
>TRBV7-2|.|TRBJ2-7
ASSAVGGRYEQY
>TRBV19|many|TRBJ2-1
ASSPQSTSGPYNEQF
>TRBV9|.|TRBJ2-6
ASSVVQSGANVLT
>TRBV5-1|.|TRBJ2-3
ASSISGSPDTQY
>TRBV10-3|few|TRBJ2-7
AISDPGGFYEQY
>TRBV7-6|once|TRBJ2-2
ASSSRGESGELF
>TRBV13|.|TRBJ2-3
ASSLVIGLALTDTQY
>TRBV6-4|.|TRBJ2-1
ASSRVAGSSYNEQF
>TRBV5-1|.|TRBJ2-5
ASSFAPGQGARETQY
>TRBV28|.|TRBJ1-1
ATQGAAEAF
>TRBV11-1|.|TRBJ2-7
ASSLSSGNYEQY
>TRBV4-1|.|TRBJ2-1
ASRRGLAGDNEQF
>TRBV29-1|few|TRBJ2-5
SVEGALGQY
>TRBV7-9|once|TRBJ2-1
ASSLAQGHEQF
>TRBV5-1|.|TRBJ1-3
ASSLTASGNTIY
>TRBV19|.|TRBJ2-2
ASSSLKWGRAGELF
>TRBV6-5|.|TRBJ2-3
ASSPGDRGGNTQY
>TRBV27|.|TRBJ2-7
ASGHGLLGEQY
>TRBV27|.|TRBJ2-7
ASSSAGQAYEQY
>TRBV28|.|TRBJ2-3
ASSILTGSTDTQY
>TRBV7-2|few|TRBJ1-1
ASSSGGGRFNTEAF
>TRBV19|once|TRBJ2-1
ASSLQLAGGPREQF
>TRBV27|few|TRBJ1-6
ASRLQGINSPLH
>TRBV4-3|once|TRBJ2-1
ASSQDLPGTSGTYNEQF
>TRBV30|.|TRBJ2-5
AWSVRGQGAETQY
>TRBV30|.|TRBJ2-1
AWSVRDQF
>TRBV4-2|.|TRBJ2-1
ASSQDQGHYNEQF
>TRBV7-2|.|TRBJ1-6
ASSLGEVHNSPLH
>TRBV7-9|.|TRBJ2-1
ASSLVGDDNEQF
>TRBV3-1/TRBV3-2|.|TRBJ1-1
ASSLLTGSPEAF
>TRBV19|.|TRBJ1-1
ASSIPLTGVWYTEAF
>TRBV7-9|.|TRBJ2-7
ASSLGGASGFEQY